These T cell receptor beta chains were read from a single sample in a study of PD-1 blockade in mismatch repair-deficient tumors. The method was immunoSEQ multiplex PCR; TCRdb's version includes in-frame clones alone and lacks a portion of them. The sample shows about 68,000 clones, around 73% of them seen only once. The sample was peripheral blood, taken 2 weeks after starting pembrolizumab. The receptors come from an adult with mismatch repair-deficient cancer. CDR3s include the opening cysteine and the closing phenylalanine or tryptophan. D genes are given only for firm matches. Clone size appears in some rows only: once, few, many, or a class for an expanded clone.

D gene	clone size	V gene	J gene	CDR3 protein	CDR3 DNA
TRBD2	.	TRBV4-3	TRBJ2-7	CASSQDQGAGGSYEQYF	TGCGCCAGCAGCCAAGATCAGGGAGCGGGGGGCTCCTACGAGCAGTACTTC
.	.	TRBV5-4	TRBJ1-1	CASSLVLQPEAFF	TGTGCCAGCAGCTTGGTCTTACAGCCCGAAGCTTTCTTT
.	.	TRBV7-8	TRBJ1-3	CASSLKGLSGNTIYF	TGTGCCAGCAGCTTAAAAGGCCTCTCTGGAAACACCATATATTTT
TRBD2	.	TRBV9	TRBJ2-1	CASSVAMGLAGVSEQFF	TGTGCCAGCAGCGTAGCTATGGGACTAGCGGGAGTGAGTGAGCAGTTCTTC
.	.	TRBV6-4	TRBJ2-1	CASSRDRTRYNEQFF	TGTGCCAGCAGCCGGGACCGGACGCGGTACAATGAGCAGTTCTTC
.	.	TRBV5-1	TRBJ2-6	CASIPGLSSSGANVLTF	TGCGCCAGCATCCCGGGACTCTCAAGCTCTGGGGCCAACGTCCTGACTTTC
TRBD1	.	TRBV7-9	TRBJ1-5	CASSLTGGDQPQHF	TGTGCCAGCAGCCTGACAGGGGGCGATCAGCCCCAGCATTTT
TRBD2	.	TRBV11-2	TRBJ2-5	CASSLRAGGETQYF	TGTGCCAGCAGCTTAAGGGCGGGAGGGGAGACCCAGTACTTC
.	.	TRBV6-4	TRBJ2-2	CASSDRNTGELFF	TGTGCCAGCAGTGACAGAAACACCGGGGAGCTGTTTTTT
TRBD1	few	TRBV5-6	TRBJ1-2	CASTWVGTGFLGHGYTF	TGTGCCAGCACATGGGTGGGGACAGGGTTCCTAGGTCATGGCTACACCTTC
.	few	TRBV27	TRBJ2-2	CASSPVRGPGELFF	TGTGCCAGCAGTCCCGTTCGGGGGCCCGGGGAGCTGTTTTTT
TRBD2	.	TRBV4-1	TRBJ2-7	CASSKIAGELYEQYF	TGCGCCAGCAGCAAGATAGCGGGAGAATTATACGAGCAGTACTTC
.	.	TRBV6-5	TRBJ1-2	CASRDPILGYTF	TGTGCCAGCAGGGACCCCATTTTAGGCTACACCTTC
.	.	TRBV7-3	TRBJ2-5	CASSFGSQETQYF	TGTGCCAGCAGCTTCGGGAGCCAAGAGACCCAGTACTTC
.	.	TRBV6-6	TRBJ2-7	CASSYSTTSYEQYF	TGTGCCAGCAGTTACTCTACTACCTCCTACGAGCAGTACTTC
.	.	TRBV11-3	TRBJ2-5	CASSLVGGADPRETQYF	TGTGCCAGCAGCTTAGTGGGTGGGGCCGATCCCCGGGAGACCCAGTACTTC
.	.	TRBV5-1	TRBJ1-1	CASSLGVGGMNTEAFF	TGCGCCAGCAGCCTGGGTGTCGGGGGCATGAACACTGAAGCTTTCTTT
.	.	TRBV23-1	TRBJ1-4	CASSHPTGRGEKLFF	TGCGCCAGCAGTCACCCAACCGGGCGGGGTGAAAAACTGTTTTTT
.	.	TRBV27	TRBJ1-2	CASSFQNSGTSTYGYTF	TGTGCCAGCAGTTTCCAGAATTCCGGGACGTCTACCTATGGCTACACCTTC
.	.	TRBV4-1	TRBJ1-4	CASSQDGVLANEKLFF	TGCGCCAGCAGCCAAGATGGGGTATTAGCTAATGAAAAACTGTTTTTT